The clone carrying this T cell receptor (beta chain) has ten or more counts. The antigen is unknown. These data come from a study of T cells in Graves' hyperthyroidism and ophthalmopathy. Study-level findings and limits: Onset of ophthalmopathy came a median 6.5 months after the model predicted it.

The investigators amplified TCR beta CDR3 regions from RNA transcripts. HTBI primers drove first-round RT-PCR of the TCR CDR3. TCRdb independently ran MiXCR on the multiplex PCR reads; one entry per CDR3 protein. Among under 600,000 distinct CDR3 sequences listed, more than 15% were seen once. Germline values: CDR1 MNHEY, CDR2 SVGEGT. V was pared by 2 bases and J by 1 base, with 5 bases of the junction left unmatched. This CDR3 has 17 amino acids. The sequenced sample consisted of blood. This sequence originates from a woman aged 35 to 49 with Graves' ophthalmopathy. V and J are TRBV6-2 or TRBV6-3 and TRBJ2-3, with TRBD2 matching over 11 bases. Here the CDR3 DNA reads TGTGCCAGCAGTTACCGCGAGGGACTAGCGGGCACAGATACGCAGTATTTT. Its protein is CASSYREGLAGTDTQYF.